These T cell receptor beta chains were read from a single sample in a study of blood T cell repertoires in COVID-19. The data were produced by immunoSEQ multiplex PCR, yet TCRdb's version contains in-frame clones alone and is incomplete. The sample lists about 130,000 clones; about 79% were seen once. The sequencing sample was made of PBMCs or T cells enriched from blood (not recorded which). The origin of the receptors is a man in his forties or fifties who had recovered from COVID-19. The CDR3 runs from the conserved cysteine through the conserved F or W. A D gene is named only where the DNA matches it firmly. Only part of the rows carry a size: once, few, many, or a class if the clone is expanded.

v_gene	abundance	d_gene	j_gene	CDR3nt	CDR3aa
TRBV11-3	few	TRBD2	TRBJ2-3	TGTGCCAGCAGCCCGGGCGGGGGGCCCACAGATACGCAGTATTTT	CASSPGGGPTDTQYF
TRBV28	.	.	TRBJ2-3	TGTGCCAGCAGTCCACCAACGTTTACAGGGTCGGATACGCAGTATTTT	CASSPPTFTGSDTQYF
TRBV4-3	.	TRBD2	TRBJ2-1	TGCGCCAGCAGCCAAGCGACTAGCGGGGGGGGGAATGAGCAGTTCTTC	CASSQATSGGGNEQFF
TRBV6-2/TRBV6-3	.	TRBD2	TRBJ2-7	TGTGCCAGCAGTTACTCGCCGGGGGGGGCCTCCTACGAGCAGTACTTC	CASSYSPGGASYEQYF
TRBV5-1	.	TRBD1	TRBJ1-6	TGCGCCAGCAGGCAGGATGGACAGGGAAATTCACCCCTCCACTTT	CASRQDGQGNSPLHF
TRBV7-2	.	.	TRBJ1-6	TGTGCCAGCAGCTTAGTCGGGCAGGGTAATTCACCCCTCCACTTT	CASSLVGQGNSPLHF
TRBV7-2	.	.	TRBJ2-1	TGTGCCAGCAGCTTAGCAATAGTTGATGAGCAGTTCTTC	CASSLAIVDEQFF
TRBV4-3	.	.	TRBJ1-6	TGCGCCAGCAGCCAAGGGCTGTCGGGTACGGGTTCACCCCTCCACTTT	CASSQGLSGTGSPLHF
TRBV23-1	.	.	TRBJ1-3	TGCGCCAGCAGTTACGCACGACAGAGGATGACGCGGGGAAACACCATATATTTT	CASSYARQRMTRGNTIYF
TRBV18	.	TRBD2	TRBJ2-7	TGTGCCAGCTCCCCCGGGACTAGCGGGGGGTCCTCCTACGAGCAGTACTTC	CASSPGTSGGSSYEQYF
TRBV7-2	.	TRBD2	TRBJ2-1	TGTGCCAGCAGCGCGACTAGCGGTTGGGGGAATGAGCAGTTCTTC	CASSATSGWGNEQFF
TRBV5-1	.	.	TRBJ1-2	TGCGCCAGCAGCTCCGGGGCGGGGGGCTACACCTTC	CASSSGAGGYTF
TRBV18	.	.	TRBJ2-5	TGTGCCAGCTCACCACCGTCCGGGTACCAAGAGACCCAGTACTTC	CASSPPSGYQETQYF
TRBV19	.	TRBD1	TRBJ1-5	TGTGCCAGTAGTATCGGGACAGGGCTTTATAGCAATCAGCCCCAGCATTTT	CASSIGTGLYSNQPQHF
TRBV19	.	.	TRBJ2-7	TGTGCCAGTAGTGGTGGGCCTCCGATCGAGCAGTACTTC	CASSGGPPIEQYF
TRBV12-3/TRBV12-4	.	.	TRBJ2-1	TGTGCCAGCATCTCGGGGGGCGGCAATGAGCAGTTCTTC	CASISGGGNEQFF
TRBV30	few	TRBD1	TRBJ1-6	TGTGCCTGGAGTATTGGGAGACAGGGTAATTCACCCCTCCACTTT	CAWSIGRQGNSPLHF
TRBV9	.	TRBD1	TRBJ1-1	TGTGCCAGCAGCCCTTACAGGGGGGACACTGAAGCTTTCTTT	CASSPYRGDTEAFF
TRBV7-9	.	.	TRBJ2-3	TGTGCCAGCAGCCAATGGGCTAGCCTGAGAGATACGCAGTATTTT	CASSQWASLRDTQYF
TRBV10-3	.	.	TRBJ1-1	TGTGCCATCAGTGGGAGGGACTCTAACACTGAAGCTTTCTTT	CAISGRDSNTEAFF
TRBV7-2	.	TRBD2	TRBJ2-1	TGTGCCAGCAGCCTAAGCGGGGGGGCCGACAATGAGCAGTTCTTC	CASSLSGGADNEQFF
TRBV2	.	.	TRBJ2-1	TGTGCCAGCAGTGACACGCAGGGAAATGAGCAGTTCTTC	CASSDTQGNEQFF
TRBV3-1/TRBV3-2	.	TRBD1	TRBJ2-7	TGTGCCAGCATGCGGGACAGGGGCTCCTACGAGCAGTACTTC	CASMRDRGSYEQYF
TRBV12-3/TRBV12-4	once	TRBD2	TRBJ2-5	TGTGCCAGCAGTGCGGGGGTAGAGACCCAGTACTTC	CASSAGVETQYF
TRBV5-4	.	.	TRBJ2-3	TGTGCCAGCAGCACCGGCGGGGCCACAGATACGCAGTATTTT	CASSTGGATDTQYF
TRBV4-3	.	TRBD1	TRBJ2-5	TGCGCCAGCAGCCAAGCTACAGGGGAAGGGACCCAGTACTTC	CASSQATGEGTQYF
TRBV27	.	.	TRBJ1-5	TGTGCCAGCAGTTCTGACAGATATCAGCCCCAGCATTTT	CASSSDRYQPQHF
TRBV5-6	.	TRBD1	TRBJ2-5	TGTGCCAGCAGCTTCAGGGGGCTGGAGACCCAGTACTTC	CASSFRGLETQYF
TRBV6-2/TRBV6-3	once	.	TRBJ2-7	TGTGCCAGCAGTTACTCGAGTAGAGGGAGCGAGCAGTACTTC	CASSYSSRGSEQYF
TRBV27	.	.	TRBJ1-6	TGTGCCAGCAGTTTATGGGGGGTAGGGTCACCCCTCCACTTT	CASSLWGVGSPLHF
TRBV7-2	.	.	TRBJ1-2	TGTGCCAGCAGCAGCCCCCCGGGAGTGTCTGGCTACACCTTC	CASSSPPGVSGYTF
TRBV19	.	TRBD1	TRBJ2-3	TGTGCCAGTAGTAAGGACAGGAGGATTACAGATACGCAGTATTTT	CASSKDRRITDTQYF
TRBV7-2	.	.	TRBJ2-1	TGTGCCAGCAGCTTAGTCCAGGGGAGCGATGAGCAGTTCTTC	CASSLVQGSDEQFF
TRBV3-1/TRBV3-2	.	.	TRBJ1-5	TGTGCCAGCAGCCAGACGGGGGGAAGAGGCAATCAGCCCCAGCATTTT	CASSQTGGRGNQPQHF
TRBV6-2/TRBV6-3	.	.	TRBJ2-7	TGTGCCAGCAGTCGGAGAAATCAGGGTTTGCCCTACGAGCAGTACTTC	CASSRRNQGLPYEQYF
TRBV11-2	.	TRBD1	TRBJ1-1	TGTGCCAGCAGCTTAGGGGGGACAGGGAATGAAGCTTTCTTT	CASSLGGTGNEAFF
TRBV7-3	.	TRBD2	TRBJ2-5	TGTGCCAGCAGCTTGAGCGGGGGGGATGAGACCCAGTACTTC	CASSLSGGDETQYF
TRBV24-1	.	TRBD1	TRBJ1-2	TGTGCCACCAGTGATTTGGGTAGGGGGCATGGCTATGGCTACACCTTC	CATSDLGRGHGYGYTF
TRBV7-7	.	TRBD1	TRBJ2-5	TGTGCTAGCAGCTTAGGACAGGGGGCAGGGGAGACCCAGTACTTC	CASSLGQGAGETQYF
TRBV9	.	.	TRBJ2-1	TGTGCCAGCAGCTCCGGCGGCGGTGAGCAGTTCTTC	CASSSGGGEQFF
TRBV27	.	TRBD1	TRBJ2-5	TGTGCCAGCAGTTTAGGCAGGGGGTTTTTAGAGACCCAGTACTTC	CASSLGRGFLETQYF
TRBV7-9	.	TRBD1	TRBJ1-5	TGTGCCAGCAGCTCATCCGGGACAGGGCTCTCGCAGCCCCAGCATTTT	CASSSSGTGLSQPQHF
TRBV19	.	.	TRBJ1-6	TGTGCCAGTAAAGATGAACGGGATTCACCCCTCCACTTT	CASKDERDSPLHF
TRBV7-7	few	.	TRBJ2-7	TGTGCTAGCAGCACGGGGGTTGGACCCTCCTACGAGCAGTACTTC	CASSTGVGPSYEQYF
TRBV11-2	once	.	TRBJ1-2	TGTGCCAGCAGCTTAGATATGACAGTATATGGCTACACCTTC	CASSLDMTVYGYTF